The clone carrying this TCR beta chain was found a few times. Germline V CDR1 and CDR2: SGHRS, YFSETQ. The CDR3 spans 15 residues. V lost 3 bases to trimming and J lost 2 bases; unmatched junction nucleotides: 5. Sequencing used immunoSEQ multiplex PCR; TCRdb keeps in-frame clones, though not all of them. The sample includes approximately 70,000 clones, about 80% of them seen just once. This sample was included in a study of T cell responses to AZD1222 COVID-19 vaccine. The TCR comes from an adult who received the AZD1222 COVID-19 vaccine. Sequencing used peripheral blood, obtained 28 days after the second AZD1222 dose. V gene TRBV5-1 combines with J gene TRBJ2-4; TRBD1 matches 7 bases. CDR3 loop: CASSSARGSKNIQYF. DNA of the CDR3: TGCGCCAGCAGCTCAGCCAGGGGGTCCAAAAACATTCAGTACTTC.